These T cell receptor beta chains were read from a single sample in a study of cytomegalovirus exposure and HLA in healthy donors. TCRdb's copy holds only in-frame clones and misses some; the assay was immunoSEQ multiplex PCR. This table holds 150,000 to 200,000 clones, approximately 86% found once. Sequenced sample: PBMCs. Receptor source: a woman between 18 and 29 years old in good health and CMV-seronegative. Each CDR3 is given with its conserved first and last residue. Fields, in order: CDR3 length, J gene, V gene, D gene, clone size, CDR3 DNA, CDR3 protein. A D gene is named only where the DNA matches it firmly. Rows may omit the clone size; those that give it use once, few, many or a size class.

17,TRBJ1-4,TRBV28,NA,NA,TGTGCCAGCAGTTCGCCCAAAGGAGGGGCGAATGATGAAAAACTGTTTTTT,CASSSPKGGANDEKLFF
16,TRBJ1-6,TRBV6-1,NA,NA,TGTGCCAGCAGTGAAGCGGCGACAGGCCTCGAGTCACCCCTCCACTTT,CASSEAATGLESPLHF
14,TRBJ2-1,TRBV11-3,NA,NA,TGTGCCAGCAGCCCGCAGCGGGCTTACAATGAGCAGTTCTTC,CASSPQRAYNEQFF
13,TRBJ1-1,TRBV6-1,NA,NA,TGTGCCAGCACCACAACCTTGAACACTGAAGCTTTCTTT,CASTTTLNTEAFF
15,TRBJ1-5,TRBV7-6,NA,once,TGTGCCAGCAGCCCCGGGATGGCTAGCAATCAGCCCCAGCATTTT,CASSPGMASNQPQHF
16,TRBJ2-1,TRBV5-1,TRBD2,NA,TGCGCCAGCAGCCCGGGGGGGACTAGCGGAAGCAATGAGCAGTTCTTC,CASSPGGTSGSNEQFF
13,TRBJ2-1,TRBV19,TRBD1,NA,TGTGCCAGTCGGGACAGGGCTCCCAATGAGCAGTTCTTC,CASRDRAPNEQFF
12,TRBJ2-5,TRBV5-8,NA,NA,TGTGCCAGCAGCGTGGACAGAGAGACCCAGTACTTC,CASSVDRETQYF
10,TRBJ1-2,TRBV6-4,NA,NA,TGTGCCAATAAAGGGGATGGCTACACCTTC,CANKGDGYTF
15,TRBJ1-5,TRBV4-2,TRBD1,NA,TGTGCCAGCAGCCAAGCGAGACAGGGGGTTCAGCCCCAGCATTTT,CASSQARQGVQPQHF
18,TRBJ2-1,TRBV19,TRBD2,NA,TGTGCCAGTAGCCCCGACCAGGGGTCAGCGGGAGATCGCAATGAGCAGTTCTTC,CASSPDQGSAGDRNEQFF
14,TRBJ1-4,TRBV18,TRBD1,once,TGTGCCAGCTCACCCCGGGACAGGGTCCAAAAACTGTTTTTT,CASSPRDRVQKLFF
15,TRBJ1-2,TRBV4-3,NA,NA,TGCGCCAGCAGCCAAGACTTTACACCAAACTATGGCTACACCTTC,CASSQDFTPNYGYTF
14,TRBJ2-7,TRBV10-1,NA,NA,TGCGCCAGCAGTGAGCCAGGGATGCCCTACGAGCAGTACTTC,CASSEPGMPYEQYF
12,TRBJ2-1,TRBV13,NA,NA,TGTGCCAGCGGTGACTTCTACAATGAGCAGTTCTTC,CASGDFYNEQFF
12,TRBJ2-7,TRBV11-1,NA,NA,TGTGCCAGCAGCTTCCTCTCCTACGAGCAGTACTTC,CASSFLSYEQYF
15,TRBJ1-5,TRBV2,NA,NA,TGTGCCAGCAGTGAGGTAACGAGGAGGAATCAGCCCCAGCATTTT,CASSEVTRRNQPQHF
12,TRBJ1-3,TRBV18,NA,NA,TGTGCCAGCTCACCTCGAGACATGGCCATATATTTT,CASSPRDMAIYF
14,TRBJ1-5,TRBV5-8,TRBD1,NA,TGTGCCAGCAGCCCCGGACAGGGAGGACAGCCCCAGCATTTT,CASSPGQGGQPQHF
14,TRBJ2-5,TRBV19,NA,NA,TGTGCCAGTAGTACAGGGATCTTAACGGAGACCCAGTACTTC,CASSTGILTETQYF
16,TRBJ1-2,TRBV9,NA,NA,TGTGCCAGCAGCGTAGTGGCAGGGACTCTTCCCTATGGCTACACCTTC,CASSVVAGTLPYGYTF
15,TRBJ2-7,TRBV5-4,NA,NA,TGTGCCAGCAGCTCCCGGGACTCCGGAACCTACGAGCAGTACTTC,CASSSRDSGTYEQYF
17,TRBJ2-1,TRBV7-2,TRBD1,NA,TGTGCCAGCAGCTTAGAAACCGGGACAGGGAAATACGATGAGCAGTTCTTC,CASSLETGTGKYDEQFF
18,TRBJ2-4,TRBV5-5,TRBD2,once,TGTGCCAGCAGCTTAAGGGGCCTAGCGGGCCTAGCCAAAAACATTCAGTACTTC,CASSLRGLAGLAKNIQYF
16,TRBJ2-3,TRBV10-3,TRBD2,NA,TGTGCCATCAAAGGGACTAGCGGGAGGAGCACAGATACGCAGTATTTT,CAIKGTSGRSTDTQYF
15,TRBJ1-1,TRBV7-9,NA,NA,TGTGCCAGCAGCTTAGGAGGGTTGTTGAACACTGAAGCTTTCTTT,CASSLGGLLNTEAFF
11,TRBJ2-1,TRBV30,NA,NA,TGTGCCTGGGCGGCAAACAATGAGCAGTTCTTC,CAWAANNEQFF
13,TRBJ1-1,TRBV30,NA,NA,TGTGCCTATAAAGATCAGGGGTACACTGAAGCTTTCTTT,CAYKDQGYTEAFF
14,TRBJ1-4,TRBV5-5,NA,NA,TGTGCCAGCAGCCGACGGGGGACTAATGAAAAACTGTTTTTT,CASSRRGTNEKLFF